Included here is one TCR beta chain sequence, with context. The antigen remains unidentified. TCRdb's copy holds only in-frame clones and misses some; the assay was immunoSEQ multiplex PCR. The table shows around 40,000 clones, with 86% occurring only once. The junction had 11 bases not matched to a gene; V was cut back by 6 bases and J by 0 bases. This CDR3 is 17 amino acids long. Per germline, CDR1 MDHEN and CDR2 SYDVKM. This sample is drawn from a study of OX40 agonist ivuxolimab in advanced cancers. Across the study: The mean age was approximately 56 years, ranging from about 20 to 90, with around four fifths of participants male. Eligibility admitted prior anti-PD-1, anti-PD-L1 or anti-CTLA-4 therapy; 35% to 40% had some. Three individuals attained partial responses, comprising one hepatocellular carcinoma case and two cutaneous melanoma cases.

Study results and limitations: The investigators did not determine what antigen specificity the expanded peripheral T cells had.

The sequencing used CD4+ or CD8+ T cells sorted from blood, collected in a trial of the OX40 agonist ivuxolimab. The sequence was obtained from an adult with an advanced solid tumor such as melanoma, head and neck, liver or kidney cancer. The chain employs TRBV28 and TRBJ1-5; 7 nucleotides line up with TRBD1. The CDR3 sequence is CASSPGEGANSNQPQHF. CDR3 coding DNA: TGTGCCAGCAGCCCCGGAGAGGGGGCTAATAGCAATCAGCCCCAGCATTTT.